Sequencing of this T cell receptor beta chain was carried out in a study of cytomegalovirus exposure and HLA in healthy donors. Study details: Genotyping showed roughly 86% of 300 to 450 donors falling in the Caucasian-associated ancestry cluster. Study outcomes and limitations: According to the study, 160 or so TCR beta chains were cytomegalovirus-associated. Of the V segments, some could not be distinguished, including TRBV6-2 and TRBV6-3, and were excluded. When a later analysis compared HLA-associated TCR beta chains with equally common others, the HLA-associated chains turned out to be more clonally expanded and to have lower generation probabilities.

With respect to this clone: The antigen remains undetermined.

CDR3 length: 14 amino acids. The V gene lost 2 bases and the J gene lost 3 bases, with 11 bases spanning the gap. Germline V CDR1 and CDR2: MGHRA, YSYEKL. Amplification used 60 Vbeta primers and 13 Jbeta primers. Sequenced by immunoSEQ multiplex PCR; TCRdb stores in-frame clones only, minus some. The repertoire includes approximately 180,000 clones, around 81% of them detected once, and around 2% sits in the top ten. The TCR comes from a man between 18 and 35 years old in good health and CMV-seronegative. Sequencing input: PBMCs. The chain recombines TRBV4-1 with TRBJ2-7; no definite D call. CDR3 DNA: TGCGCCAGCAGCCAACCTACCGACAACTACGAGCAGTACTTC. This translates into CASSQPTDNYEQYF.